This TCR beta chain was retrieved from a study of identical twins. Germline V gene data show CDR1 as SGHKS and CDR2 as YYEKEE (reference sequence). The CDR3 extends over 14 amino acids. The V gene end was trimmed by 4 bases and the J gene end by 4 bases; junction bases not matched to a gene: 8. In its sample, this clonotype was seen many times. TCRdb re-called the 5' RACE reads with MiXCR, one entry per CDR3 protein. The table lists around 200,000 distinct CDR3 sequences, about a tenth of them singletons. The TCR comes from a woman between 18 and 29 years old in good health. Source material: memory (CD45RO+) T cells sorted from blood. The chain recombines TRBV5-5 with TRBJ2-7; TRBD1 aligns across 7 bases. CDR3 sequence (DNA): TGTGCCAGCAGCCGGTCCGGGACAGCTTACGAGCAGTACTTC. Translated: CASSRSGTAYEQYF.